These 25 T cell receptor beta chains share one sample of origin, sequenced in a study of CD8 T cells in Susac syndrome. RNA in amounts of roughly 0.45 to 1 ug was reverse transcribed with random hexamers. TCRdb reprocessed the immunoSEQ multiplex PCR reads with MiXCR, giving one entry per CDR3 protein. In the table there are 100,000 to 150,000 distinct CDR3 sequences, 75% to 90% of which are singletons. The specimen sequenced was CD8+ T cells from PBMCs. These receptor sequences come from a human donor with multiple sclerosis.

The rearrangement links TRBV12-3 or TRBV12-4 to TRBJ2-7, with a tentative D call TRBD2 (7 bases). There are 14 residues in the CDR3. Trimming left V 6 bases short and J 7 bases short, with 19 bases between. Written as DNA, the CDR3 is TGTGCCAGCAGAGACTTAAACAGGGAGGGGGAGCAGTACTTC. Protein sequence: CASRDLNREGEQYF.

J is TRBJ1-1 and V is TRBV30; 7 positions agree with TRBD1. Germline assignment: CDR1 GTSNPN and CDR2 SVGIG (reference sequence). V shed 1 base, J shed 4 bases, and the junction held 3 bases outside the gene matches. CDR3 length: 13 residues. CDR3 bases: TGTGCCTGGAGTGACAGGGGCATCACTGAAGCTTTCTTT. It translates to CAWSDRGITEAFF.

The chain employs TRBV4-1 and TRBJ1-3, with a weak D call TRBD1 (5 bases). The V end lost 2 bases, the J end lost 1 base, and 9 bases lay between the germline ends. There are 15 residues in the CDR3. The germline V gene encodes CDR1 MGHRA and CDR2 YSYEKL. CDR3 region: CASSQPDSSGNTIYF. As DNA, the CDR3 is TGCGCCAGCAGCCAACCCGACAGTTCTGGAAACACCATATATTTT.

The chain couples TRBV6-2 or TRBV6-3 to TRBJ1-1; no firm D call. The V end lost 0 bases, the J end lost 5 bases, and 16 bases lay between the germline ends. The length of the CDR3 is 16 residues. Germline assignment: CDR1 MNHEY and CDR2 SVGEGT. The CDR3 reads CASSYSVAYLGTEAFF. The DNA of the CDR3 is TGTGCCAGCAGTTACTCGGTGGCATACCTAGGGACTGAAGCTTTCTTT.

V and J are TRBV7-6 and TRBJ2-2; the D gene could be TRBD1 or TRBD2 (5 bases each). The CDR3 covers 12 residues. From germline, CDR1 is SGHVS and CDR2 FNYEAQ. Trimming removed 5 bases from V and 6 bases from J, with 7 bases in between. The CDR3 coding sequence is TGTGCCAGCAGCGGGGACCCCGGGGAGCTGTTTTTT. It codes for CASSGDPGELFF.

In DNA, the CDR3 is TGTGCCAGCAGTTCTAGTTACCGGGGAATTCCCTACGAGCAGTACTTC. Protein: CASSSSYRGIPYEQYF. V usage is TRBV28 and J usage is TRBJ2-7; D perhaps matches TRBD2 (5 bases). The CDR3 is made up of 16 amino acids. In germline, CDR1 is MDHEN, CDR2 SYDVKM. V gave up 4 bases and J gave up 2 bases, with 18 bases separating them.

The rearrangement links TRBV19 to TRBJ1-1; no reliable D call. V was shortened by 3 bases and J by 1 base, with 6 bases between the two germline ends. In germline, CDR1 is LNHDA, CDR2 SQIVND (reference sequence). This CDR3 comprises 13 residues. The CDR3 protein is CASSIGPNTEAFF. In nucleotides, the CDR3 is TGTGCCAGTAGTATTGGCCCGAACACTGAAGCTTTCTTT.

This chain uses TRBV19 with TRBJ1-1; D not resolved. This CDR3 has 13 residues. Germline V CDR1 and CDR2: LNHDA, SQIVND (reference sequence). V dropped 3 bases and J dropped 4 bases, with 9 bases sitting between them. The CDR3 region is CASSIAGGTEAFF. For the CDR3, the DNA is TGTGCCAGTAGTATCGCGGGAGGCACTGAAGCTTTCTTT. The whole variable domain, remainder taken from reference TRBV19 and TRBJ1-1, is DGGITQSPKYLFRKEGQNVTLSCEQNLNHDAMYWYRQDPGQGLRLIYYSQIVNDFQKGDIAEGYSVSREKKESFPLTVTSAQKNPTAFYLCASSIAGGTEAFFGQGTRLTVV.

The CDR3 DNA sequence: TGTGCCAGCAGCGTAGTTCCGACCGGGAACTATGGCTACACCTTC. It is translated as CASSVVPTGNYGYTF. The chain couples TRBV9 to TRBJ1-2, with D uncertain. Between the trimmed V and J ends, which lost 0 bases and 2 bases, there was a span of 11 bases. The germline V gene has CDR1 SGDLS and CDR2 YYNGEE. The CDR3 covers 15 residues.

The rearrangement joins TRBV10-3 to TRBJ2-7, with a weak D call TRBD2 (6 bases). The CDR3 spans 14 residues. Germline V lookup: CDR1 ENHRY, CDR2 SYGVKD. V lost 2 bases, J lost 2 bases, and 10 bases lay in between. CDR3 amino acids: CAISEVGEAYEQYF. The CDR3, as DNA: TGTGCCATCAGTGAGGTGGGGGAGGCCTACGAGCAGTACTTC.

V and J are TRBV11-2 and TRBJ2-3, with TRBD2 as a possible D gene (5 bases). Germline values: CDR1 SGHAT, CDR2 FQNNGV. V lost 7 bases, J lost 3 bases, and 17 bases lay in between. CDR3 size: 15 residues. CDR3 coding DNA: TGTGCCAGCACCGACGAGTCCGGGGAGACAGATACGCAGTATTTT. Encoded protein: CASTDESGETDTQYF.

This clonotype appeared a few times. The V call is TRBV19, the J call TRBJ2-2; D is undetermined. Looked up from germline, CDR1 is LNHDA and CDR2 is SQIVND (reference sequence). Trimming pared 3 bases from V and 6 bases from J, leaving 11 bases between. This CDR3 spans 14 amino acids. CDR3 amino acids: CASSIWGKAGELFF. CDR3 coding DNA: TGTGCCAGTAGTATTTGGGGAAAGGCCGGGGAGCTGTTTTTT. The entire variable domain, with the rest obtained from reference TRBV19 and TRBJ2-2, is as follows: DGGITQSPKYLFRKEGQNVTLSCEQNLNHDAMYWYRQDPGQGLRLIYYSQIVNDFQKGDIAEGYSVSREKKESFPLTVTSAQKNPTAFYLCASSIWGKAGELFFGEGSRLTVL.

J is TRBJ2-3 and V is TRBV5-8; 8 positions agree with TRBD1. CDR1 is SGHTS and CDR2 is YDEGEE in the germline V gene. The CDR3 length is 14 residues. The junction had 5 bases not matched to a gene; V was cut back by 4 bases and J by 4 bases. This CDR3 is CASSPDRAPDTQYF. The CDR3 DNA is TGTGCCAGCAGCCCGGACAGGGCCCCAGATACGCAGTATTTT.

The chain is built from TRBV5-6 and TRBJ2-3; 11 positions agree with TRBD1. V was pared by 2 bases and J by 2 bases, with 4 bases of the junction left unmatched. Germline loops: CDR1 SGHDT, CDR2 YYEEEE. CDR3 length: 16 residues. The CDR3 coding sequence is TGTGCCAGCAGCTTACGGGACAGGGGGGACACAGATACGCAGTATTTT. It yields the protein CASSLRDRGDTDTQYF. The full variable domain, rest sourced from reference TRBV5-6 and TRBJ2-3, is DAGVTQSPTHLIKTRGQQVTLRCSPKSGHDTVSWYQQALGQGPQFIFQYYEEEERQRGNFPDRFSGHQFPNYSSELNVNALLLGDSALYLCASSLRDRGDTDTQYFGPGTRLTVL.

This chain joins TRBV7-8 and TRBJ2-2; a weak D match, TRBD1 (5 bases). This CDR3 has 15 amino acids. Trimming cost V 8 bases and J 9 bases, with 22 bases left between them. CDR1 is SGHVS, CDR2 FQNEAQ, per germline. CDR3 DNA: TGTGCCAGCTTAAGTACAGGCCCCTATTCCCGGGAGCTGTTTTTT. Amino acids: CASLSTGPYSRELFF.

The chain joins TRBV28 to TRBJ2-7, with 7 positions matching TRBD1. This CDR3 is 13 amino acids long. V lost 5 bases and J lost 6; bases outside the gene matches: 7. CDR1 and CDR2 (germline): MDHEN, SYDVKM. The CDR3 DNA sequence: TGTGCCAGCAGTCACCCAGGGGGTGGCGAGCAGTACTTC. Its translation is CASSHPGGGEQYF.

This clonotype appeared once. The chain links TRBV12-3 or TRBV12-4 to TRBJ2-5; D ambiguous. V was pared by 9 bases and J by 0 bases, with 20 bases between. The CDR3 covers 16 residues. The DNA of the CDR3 is TGTGCCAGTCCTCAATGGGCTATAAAGTACCAAGAGACCCAGTACTTC. Protein: CASPQWAIKYQETQYF.

The chain joins TRBV5-1 to TRBJ1-1, with a weak D call TRBD1 (5 bases). Deletions cut 0 bases from V and 8 bases from J, with 11 bases between. The CDR3 extends over 13 amino acids. Germline V gene sequence: CDR1 SGHRS, CDR2 YFSETQ. The CDR3 loop is CASSLEGHLEAFF. The DNA for the CDR3 is TGCGCCAGCAGCTTGGAAGGACATTTAGAAGCTTTCTTT.

This clonotype showed up just a few times. The chain has TRBV4-1 and TRBJ2-4; 8 bases match TRBD1. The V gene's germline CDR1 is MGHRA and CDR2 YSYEKL. The CDR3 runs 19 residues. J lost 5 bases, V lost 0 bases, and 15 bases had no gene match. CDR3 residues: CASSQERSGRGPFENIQYF. The CDR3 DNA sequence: TGCGCCAGCAGCCAAGAAAGGTCCGGCAGGGGGCCCTTCGAAAACATTCAGTACTTC.

This chain joins TRBV28 and TRBJ2-7; no clear D. Germline V lookup: CDR1 MDHEN, CDR2 SYDVKM. This CDR3 has 14 residues. V gave up 3 bases and J gave up 0 bases, with 9 bases separating them. The CDR3 loop reads CASSFFRSSYEQYF. The CDR3 nucleotides are TGTGCCAGCAGTTTCTTTAGGTCCTCCTACGAGCAGTACTTC.

The rearrangement joins TRBV19 to TRBJ2-1, with TRBD1 as a possible D gene (6 bases). V was trimmed by 5 bases and J by 4 bases, leaving 15 bases between them. Germline V gene sequence: CDR1 LNHDA, CDR2 SQIVND (reference sequence). There are 15 residues in the CDR3. The CDR3 protein is CASSEDSRTYNEQFF. For the CDR3, the DNA is TGTGCCAGTAGTGAGGACAGTCGAACTTACAATGAGCAGTTCTTC.

The rearrangement links TRBV20-1 to TRBJ1-2, with 7 bases aligning to TRBD1. With V trimmed by 0 bases and J by 8 bases, 6 bases remained unmatched. The CDR3 is 13 amino acids. Germline CDR1 is DFQATT and CDR2 is SNEGSKA (reference sequence). The CDR3 nucleotides are TGCAGTGCTAGAGACACAGGGGTGGGCGGCTACACCTTC. Translation gives CSARDTGVGGYTF.

The chain has TRBV5-6 and TRBJ2-3, with D possibly matching TRBD1 (6 bases). Per germline, CDR1 SGHDT and CDR2 YYEEEE. V gave up 0 bases and J gave up 8 bases, with 7 bases separating them. The CDR3 consists of 12 residues. CDR3 sequence: CASSLAGATQYF. Written as DNA, the CDR3 is TGTGCCAGCAGCTTGGCAGGGGCTACGCAGTATTTT.

The chain employs TRBV12-3 or TRBV12-4 and TRBJ1-1; unclear D gene. V lost 7 bases to trimming and J lost 3 bases, with 21 bases between them. The CDR3 covers 16 residues. DNA of the CDR3: TGTGCCAGCATCTCGAGAGGGTTGGGGAGCGACACTGAAGCTTTCTTT. This encodes CASISRGLGSDTEAFF.

This clonotype was recorded a few times. The chain carries TRBV4-3 and TRBJ1-1; D remains ambiguous. From germline, CDR1 is LGHNA and CDR2 YSLEER. The CDR3 totals 14 residues. Trimming stripped 0 bases from V and 1 base from J, with 6 bases between. In DNA, the CDR3 is TGCGCCAGCAGCCAAGATCCGGAGAACACTGAAGCTTTCTTT. Protein: CASSQDPENTEAFF.